This T cell receptor beta chain was found in a study of blood T cell repertoires in COVID-19. At the level of the study: PBMCs, B-cell-depleted T cells, or T cells provided the cDNA or gDNA that made up the material.

Germline CDR1 reads GTSNPN; CDR2 reads SVGIG (reference sequence). The CDR3 consists of 11 residues. Trimming left V 5 bases short and J 6 bases short, with 10 bases between. Sequencing used immunoSEQ multiplex PCR; TCRdb keeps in-frame clones, though not all of them. Among under 150,000 clones listed, more than 90% were seen once. The chain joins TRBV30 to TRBJ1-1; D is uncertain. Sequenced input: peripheral blood. This clonotype was obtained from a man aged 55 to 69 with COVID-19, enrolled during active disease. The CDR3 region is CAWDRPSEAFF. The CDR3 region has the DNA TGTGCCTGGGATCGTCCCTCTGAAGCTTTCTTT.